The entry that follows covers one T cell receptor (beta chain) sequence. As yet, its antigen is unknown. This sample is part of a study of CD4+ T cells in melanoma. Overall study results and limits: Diverse differentiation states were reported for melanoma neoantigen-specific CD4+ T cells. CD8+ T cell, macrophage and B cell function reportedly correlated with neoantigen-specific CD4+ T cells.

The method was immunoSEQ multiplex PCR; TCRdb's version includes in-frame clones alone and lacks a portion of them. Of 140,000 or so clones listed, about 90% are singletons. Trimming cost V 5 bases and J 5 bases; bases outside gene matches: 9. This CDR3 has 15 amino acids. Germline V gene lookup returns CDR1 SGHTA and CDR2 FQGNSA. The rearrangement links TRBV7-2 to TRBJ2-1; 7 bases map to TRBD2. The clonotype was recovered from a human donor with melanoma. Here the CDR3 reads CASSPPQAGNNEQFF. The DNA for the CDR3 is TGTGCCAGCAGCCCCCCACAAGCGGGGAACAATGAGCAGTTCTTC.